Described below is a single T cell receptor beta chain sequence and its context. Its target is not known. Participants comprised healthy donors of bone marrow. The record originates from a study of cytomegalovirus exposure and HLA in healthy donors. As for the study in general: Early release data held about 85 million unique TCRs from HLA-typed donors.

General study points: Later analysis revealed greater clonal expansion in HLA-associated TCR beta chains than in equally common others. Versus the approximately 670-donor mean, an Asian-associated ancestry cluster reportedly showed fewer N-insertions in a later analysis.

CDR3 length equals 13 residues. Trimming removed 7 bases at V and 4 bases at J, with 11 bases between. Germline V gene data show CDR1 as SGHTA and CDR2 as FQGNSA. PCR was performed using 60 Vbeta and 13 Jbeta primers. The repertoire was sequenced with immunoSEQ multiplex PCR; TCRdb's copy has only in-frame clones and lacks some. The top ten hold 1.5% to 2% of the sample, which has around 190,000 clones, approximately 86% seen once. This rearrangement joins TRBV7-2 to TRBJ2-1; maybe TRBD2 (6 bases). Sequenced material: PBMCs. The receptor comes from a woman aged 18-35 years in good health and CMV-seronegative. CDR3 bases: TGTGCCAGCACCGGTAGCGGTTACAATGAGCAGTTCTTC. Its protein product is CASTGSGYNEQFF. The entire variable domain, with the rest obtained from reference TRBV7-2 and TRBJ2-1, is as follows: GAGVSQSPSNKVTEKGKDVELRCDPISGHTALYWYRQSLGQGLEFLIYFQGNSAPDKSGLPSDRFSAERTGGSVSTLTIQRTQQEDSAVYLCASTGSGYNEQFFGPGTRLTVL.